These 14 T cell receptor beta chains came from one sample sequenced in a study of cytomegalovirus exposure and HLA in healthy donors. PCR involved 60 Vbeta and 13 Jbeta primers. Clones were sequenced by immunoSEQ multiplex PCR, and TCRdb holds only the in-frame ones, with some missing. The sample lists approximately 120,000 clones; 83% were seen once. The specimen was PBMCs. These TCRs come from a woman aged 40 to 50 in good health and CMV-seropositive.

The chain has TRBV9 and TRBJ2-7; 10 bases agree with TRBD2. Germline V gene sequence: CDR1 SGDLS, CDR2 YYNGEE. The V and J ends lost 4 bases and 0 bases, in that order; junction bases with no gene match: 13. The CDR3 covers 18 residues. DNA of the CDR3: TGTGCCAGCAGCCCCATAGCGGGAGGCCGAACTTTCTCCTACGAGCAGTACTTC. It translates to CASSPIAGGRTFSYEQYF. The complete variable domain, with remaining parts taken from reference TRBV9 and TRBJ2-7, reads DSGVTQTPKHLITATGQRVTLRCSPRSGDLSVYWYQQSLDQGLQFLIQYYNGEERAKGNILERFSAQQFPDLHSELNLSSLELGDSALYFCASSPIAGGRTFSYEQYFGPGTRLTVT.

This chain connects TRBV10-3 to TRBJ2-2, with 9 nucleotides matching TRBD2. Germline assignment: CDR1 ENHRY and CDR2 SYGVKD. V was clipped by 2 bases and J by 4 bases; unmatched bases: 11. This CDR3 is 18 amino acids long. CDR3 amino acids: CAISEGGLAGIVTGELFF. In DNA form, the CDR3 reads TGTGCCATCAGTGAGGGGGGGCTAGCGGGGATCGTCACCGGGGAGCTGTTTTTT.

CDR3 nucleotide sequence: TGCGCCAGCAGCCAAGGGGAAGGGCGGGATGGCTACACCTTC. It yields the protein CASSQGEGRDGYTF. V and J are TRBV4-3 and TRBJ1-2; D is undetermined. Trimming shortened V by 1 base and J by 6 bases, and 12 bases separated the two germline ends. Germline CDR1 is LGHNA and CDR2 is YSLEER. The CDR3 has 14 residues.

J is TRBJ1-2 and V is TRBV7-2; 8 bases map to TRBD1. The CDR3 consists of 15 residues. The V and J ends lost 3 bases and 4 bases, in that order; junction bases with no gene match: 7. In germline, CDR1 is SGHTA, CDR2 FQGNSA. The CDR3 nucleotides read TGTGCCAGCAGCTTCGGACAGGGATATACCTATGGCTACACCTTC. Protein product: CASSFGQGYTYGYTF.

The chain joins TRBV15 to TRBJ1-2; a possible D gene is TRBD1 (6 bases). The CDR3 totals 14 residues. With 0 bases removed from V and 4 bases from J, the gap between germline ends came to 9 bases. Germline CDR1 LNHNV, CDR2 YYDKDF (reference sequence). CDR3 residues: CATSRDAGVYGYTF. The CDR3 DNA is TGTGCCACCAGCAGAGATGCAGGGGTCTATGGCTACACCTTC.

V and J are TRBV9 and TRBJ2-3, with TRBD1 identical over 9 bases. CDR3 length equals 18 residues. CDR1 is SGDLS, CDR2 YYNGEE, per germline. J lost 5 bases, V lost 0 bases, and 13 bases had no gene match. This chain's CDR3 is CASSVGGYPGQGLDTQYF. CDR3 nucleotide sequence: TGTGCCAGCAGCGTAGGCGGCTATCCGGGACAGGGCTTAGATACGCAGTATTTT.

V gene TRBV27 combines with J gene TRBJ2-1, with 7 bases fitting TRBD2. The CDR3 consists of 16 residues. V lost 3 bases, J lost 0 bases, and 5 bases stayed unmatched. CDR1 is MNHEY and CDR2 is SMNVEV in the germline V gene (reference sequence). Here the CDR3 reads CASSFWGGSSYNEQFF. CDR3 DNA sequence: TGTGCCAGCAGTTTTTGGGGCGGGAGCTCCTACAATGAGCAGTTCTTC.

CDR3 DNA sequence: TGTGCCAGCAGTTTAGGTAGCGGGAGGAGCTCCTACGAGCAGTACTTC. As protein: CASSLGSGRSSYEQYF. The chain is built from TRBV27 and TRBJ2-7; TRBD2 matches 10 bases. The CDR3 covers 16 residues. V was clipped by 2 bases and J by 0 bases; unmatched bases: 4. Germline values: CDR1 MNHEY, CDR2 SMNVEV (reference sequence).

This clone was counted only a few times. The chain is built from TRBV4-2 and TRBJ2-2; TRBD2 matches 10 bases. The germline gives CDR1 LGHNA, CDR2 YNFKEQ. Losses at the gene ends were 3 bases for V and 1 base for J; bases not matched to a gene: 5. This CDR3 contains 17 residues. The CDR3 coding sequence is TGTGCCAGCAGCCAGATACTAGCGGGAAAGAACACCGGGGAGCTGTTTTTT. Translated: CASSQILAGKNTGELFF.

This clone was recorded a few times. This chain links TRBV30 with TRBJ1-4; a possible D gene is TRBD1 (6 bases). CDR3 length: 15 amino acids. CDR1 GTSNPN and CDR2 SVGIG come from the germline V gene (reference sequence). Trimming removed 1 base at V and 3 bases at J, with 12 bases between. The CDR3 nucleotides are TGTGCCTGGAGTGAAGGGCAGGGGCCTAATGAAAAACTGTTTTTT. This sequence encodes CAWSEGQGPNEKLFF.

J is TRBJ2-1 and V is TRBV6-1, with 12 bases aligning to TRBD2. CDR1 and CDR2 from the germline V gene are MNHNS and SASEGT. The V segment lost 2 bases and the J segment 2 bases; nucleotides outside the gene matches: 4. The CDR3 totals 17 residues. The CDR3 bases are TGTGCCAGCAGTGAACTAGCGGGAGGGCCGCCCTACAATGAGCAGTTCTTC. Translation: CASSELAGGPPYNEQFF.

The V and J genes are TRBV29-1 and TRBJ2-7, with TRBD2 matching 8 bases. The CDR3 totals 14 residues. Germline lookup yields CDR1 SQVTM and CDR2 ANQGSEA. Trimming cost V 7 bases and J 5 bases; bases outside gene matches: 13. The CDR3 reads CSAGGSRVLNEQYF. CDR3 nucleotide sequence: TGCAGCGCGGGGGGGTCTAGGGTTCTCAACGAGCAGTACTTC.

This sequence joins TRBV6-5 and TRBJ2-1; D is unresolved. The CDR3 has 14 amino acids. Germline loops: CDR1 MNHEY, CDR2 SVGAGI. Deletions cut 8 bases from V and 5 bases from J, with 16 bases between. CDR3 residues: CASLVASPHNEQFF. The DNA of the CDR3 is TGTGCCAGCTTGGTGGCTTCTCCGCACAATGAGCAGTTCTTC.

The rearrangement joins TRBV28 to TRBJ1-2; D gene uncertain. The germline gives CDR1 MDHEN, CDR2 SYDVKM. The V end lost 6 bases, the J end lost 1 base, and 9 bases lay between the germline ends. This CDR3 region has 13 residues. The CDR3 spells CASSLRDNYGYTF. In DNA, the CDR3 is TGTGCCAGCAGCCTCCGGGATAACTATGGCTACACCTTC.